This T cell receptor (beta chain) stems from a study of metastatic and nonmetastatic thyroid tumors. Using MiXCR, TCRdb reanalyzed the PCR reads. The data hold tens of thousands of clones, with about 13% observed a single time. Remarks on this clone: It may be a read error: a sequence one base away is much more abundant.

The CDR3 is 11 amino acids. Per germline, CDR1 SQVTM and CDR2 ANQGSEA. Trimming stripped 5 bases from V and 0 bases from J, with 5 bases between. No treatment of any kind had been given to any patient before thyroid surgery. The material sequenced was blood. J is TRBJ2-7 and V is TRBV29-1; D not resolved. The source is a female donor with papillary thyroid cancer or a benign thyroid nodule (not recorded which). Some clones in this sample may be carry-over from other donors' samples. This CDR3 reads CSVIISYEQYF. CDR3 nucleotide sequence: TGCAGCGTTATCATCTCCTACGAGCAGTACTTC.